Listed below are T cell receptor beta chains from one sample, sequenced in a study of blood T cell repertoires in COVID-19. Method: immunoSEQ multiplex PCR; TCRdb's copy keeps in-frame clones and lacks some. This table has 90,000 to 130,000 clones, around 76% appearing once. Sample: peripheral blood. These receptors were obtained from a woman older than 75 with acute or convalescent COVID-19. Both conserved end residues are part of each CDR3. D genes are given only for firm matches. A clone size is listed for some rows: how often the clone was seen (once, few, many), or a class if it is expanded.

d_call: .; j_call: TRBJ1-1; v_call: TRBV7-8; clone_size: .; cdr3_nt: TGTGCCAGCAGCTCGGGGTTGGGGAACACTGAAGCTTTCTTT; cdr3_aa: CASSSGLGNTEAFF
d_call: .; j_call: TRBJ1-3; v_call: TRBV30; clone_size: .; cdr3_nt: TGTGCCTGTGTAGACAGGACCTCTGGAAACACCATATATTTT; cdr3_aa: CACVDRTSGNTIYF
d_call: TRBD1; j_call: TRBJ2-1; v_call: TRBV28; clone_size: few; cdr3_nt: TGTGCCAGCAGTCGGATGCAGGGGGCCTACAATGAGCAGTTCTTC; cdr3_aa: CASSRMQGAYNEQFF
d_call: TRBD1; j_call: TRBJ1-2; v_call: TRBV6-5; clone_size: .; cdr3_nt: TGTGCCAGCAGTTACTCGCAGGGGGGTTACGGCTACACCTTC; cdr3_aa: CASSYSQGGYGYTF
d_call: .; j_call: TRBJ2-3; v_call: TRBV19; clone_size: many; cdr3_nt: TGTGCCAGTAGTATTCAGGGCACAGATACGCAGTATTTT; cdr3_aa: CASSIQGTDTQYF
d_call: TRBD1; j_call: TRBJ2-7; v_call: TRBV28; clone_size: few; cdr3_nt: TGTGCCAGCAGTGCCGCAGGGGGCGGAGCCTACGAGCAGTACTTC; cdr3_aa: CASSAAGGGAYEQYF
d_call: .; j_call: TRBJ1-2; v_call: TRBV30; clone_size: many; cdr3_nt: TGTGCCTGGAGCGCCTGGGCCTTTGGCTACACCTTC; cdr3_aa: CAWSAWAFGYTF
d_call: .; j_call: TRBJ1-6; v_call: TRBV4-3; clone_size: .; cdr3_nt: TGCGCCAGCAGCGTCGAAATCACACGACAAAATTCACCCCTCCACTTT; cdr3_aa: CASSVEITRQNSPLHF
d_call: .; j_call: TRBJ2-3; v_call: TRBV10-1; clone_size: few; cdr3_nt: TGCGCCAGCAGTGAGATTGGCGGAAGCACAGATACGCAGTATTTT; cdr3_aa: CASSEIGGSTDTQYF
d_call: TRBD2; j_call: TRBJ2-7; v_call: TRBV6-5; clone_size: .; cdr3_nt: TGTGCCAGCAGTTTTAGCGGGGGGCTTTACGAGCAGTACTTC; cdr3_aa: CASSFSGGLYEQYF
d_call: TRBD1; j_call: TRBJ2-3; v_call: TRBV5-1; clone_size: .; cdr3_nt: TGCGCCAGCAGCTTACAGGGGGCGGAAGATACGCAGTATTTT; cdr3_aa: CASSLQGAEDTQYF
d_call: .; j_call: TRBJ2-3; v_call: TRBV25-1; clone_size: .; cdr3_nt: TGTGCCAGCAGTGGCTGGGGGCAAGATACGCAGTATTTT; cdr3_aa: CASSGWGQDTQYF
d_call: .; j_call: TRBJ1-1; v_call: TRBV6-5; clone_size: .; cdr3_nt: TGTGCCAGCAGTTACTCTGTGACAGAGGACACTGAAGCTTTCTTT; cdr3_aa: CASSYSVTEDTEAFF